The clone carrying this T cell receptor (beta chain) was counted at least ten times. What it binds is unknown. TCRdb recomputed calls from the RT-PCR reads with MiXCR, one row per CDR3 protein. Of hundreds of thousands of distinct CDR3 sequences listed, less than 20% are singletons. These data originate in a study of response to subunit inactivated influenza vaccine. Study-wide points: That few new T cells are recruited by each seasonal influenza vaccination was the authors' suggestion.

This CDR3 is 13 amino acids long. In germline, CDR1 is DFQATT, CDR2 SNEGSKA (reference sequence). V lost 5 bases and J 0 bases, leaving 9 bases between the germline ends. V is TRBV20-1 and J is TRBJ2-3; D gene ambiguous. The specimen comprised PBMCs from blood, sampled 5 days after vaccination. This sequence was found in a man over 45 who received an inactivated influenza vaccine. The CDR3 is CSAPHSSTDTQYF. The CDR3 bases are TGCAGTGCTCCACACTCTAGCACAGATACGCAGTATTTT.